This record concerns one T cell receptor (beta chain) sequence. The source of the sample is a study of blood T cell repertoires in COVID-19. For the study at large: The study drew acute and convalescent COVID-19 samples from the United States, Italy and Spain. The analysed material was cDNA or gDNA that came from T cells, B-cell-depleted T cells, or PBMCs.

Seattle patients were enrolled while actively infected and followed longitudinally. This CDR3 spans 13 amino acids. With 7 bases clipped from V and 4 bases from J, the junction kept 3 bases outside the gene matches. Study processing details: The authors estimated nucleated cell counts from reference gene primer amplification. Here immunoSEQ multiplex PCR was the method, and the copy in TCRdb shows in-frame clones only, minus some. V and J calls and clone size are as listed in that table; D and trimming were resolved from the DNA. The sample holds approximately 330,000 clones, around 90% seen once. This clonotype originated in a woman in her forties with COVID-19, enrolled during active disease. This chain links TRBV12-3 or TRBV12-4 with TRBJ2-3; 9 positions agree with TRBD2. The material sequenced was peripheral blood. CDR3 residues: CASKLAGADTQYF. CDR3 in DNA: TGTGCCAGCAAGTTAGCGGGAGCAGATACGCAGTATTTT.